The 29 T cell receptor beta chains given below trace back to one sample, sequenced in a study of cytomegalovirus exposure and HLA in healthy donors. The PCR had 60 Vbeta and 13 Jbeta primers. Profiling relied on immunoSEQ multiplex PCR, and the TCRdb table lists in-frame clones only, not all of them. The data contain roughly 150,000 clones, more than 70% of them singletons. Sequencing input: PBMCs. The receptor source for this set is a male donor in good health and CMV-seronegative.

This clone turned up a few times. The rearrangement joins TRBV6-6 to TRBJ2-3; D unclear. The V gene's germline CDR1 is MNHNY and CDR2 SVGAGI (reference sequence). The CDR3 consists of 13 residues. Between the trimmed V and J ends, which lost 4 bases and 5 bases, there was a span of 10 bases. CDR3 sequence reads: CASSFPGGDTQYF. Written as DNA, the CDR3 is TGTGCCAGCAGTTTCCCGGGTGGAGATACGCAGTATTTT.

J is TRBJ2-3 and V is TRBV18; tentative D call: TRBD2 (6 bases). The V gene lost 3 bases and the J gene lost 5 bases, with 18 bases spanning the gap. Germline V lookup: CDR1 KGHSH, CDR2 LQKENI. CDR3 length: 16 residues. Written as DNA, the CDR3 is TGTGCCAGCTCACCGCTCGGACTCGCGGGGAAAGATACGCAGTATTTT. Its translation: CASSPLGLAGKDTQYF.

The rearrangement uses TRBV5-6 and TRBJ2-2; D perhaps matches TRBD2 (5 bases). This CDR3 region has 13 residues. Trimming stripped 2 bases from V and 6 bases from J, with 8 bases between. CDR1 is SGHDT and CDR2 is YYEEEE in the germline V gene. CDR3 region: CASSFVGAGELFF. CDR3 coding DNA: TGTGCCAGCAGCTTTGTGGGAGCCGGGGAGCTGTTTTTT.

V and J are TRBV28 and TRBJ2-1; D perhaps matches TRBD2 (6 bases). V was clipped by 8 bases and J by 5 bases, with 13 bases between them. This CDR3 is built from 13 residues. Germline CDR1 and CDR2: MDHEN and SYDVKM. The CDR3 loop reads CASGRGTNNEQFF. CDR3 in DNA: TGTGCCAGCGGGCGCGGGACCAACAATGAGCAGTTCTTC.

The rearrangement links TRBV6-5 to TRBJ2-1; a possible D gene is TRBD1 (5 bases). CDR3 length: 14 residues. The germline V and J ends were trimmed by 7 bases and 7 bases, with 17 bases remaining between them. Germline CDR1 and CDR2: MNHEY and SVGAGI. The DNA for the CDR3 is TGTGCCAGCACCTCTCAGGGTATATCAAATGAGCAGTTCTTC. This gives the protein CASTSQGISNEQFF.

The V gene is TRBV9, the J gene TRBJ2-3; a possible D gene is TRBD1 (5 bases). In germline, CDR1 is SGDLS, CDR2 YYNGEE. CDR3 length: 14 amino acids. Trimming stripped 0 bases from V and 3 bases from J, with 8 bases between. The CDR3 reads CASSVGQLTDTQYF. CDR3 nucleotide sequence: TGTGCCAGCAGCGTAGGACAGCTAACAGATACGCAGTATTTT.

This rearrangement joins TRBV30 to TRBJ1-6; D may be TRBD1 (5 bases). CDR1 is GTSNPN, CDR2 SVGIG, per germline (reference sequence). CDR3 length: 15 amino acids. Trimming cost V 4 bases and J 6 bases, with 16 bases left between them. The CDR3 reads CAWNSGPGSNSPLHF. For the CDR3, the DNA is TGTGCCTGGAACTCAGGGCCAGGATCTAATTCACCCCTCCACTTT.

The chain carries TRBV10-3 and TRBJ2-7, with TRBD2 identical over 11 bases. From germline, CDR1 is ENHRY and CDR2 SYGVKD. The CDR3 runs to 15 residues. Trimming took 6 bases from V and 0 from J; bases not matched to a gene: 4. DNA for the CDR3: TGTGCCATCAGCACCGGGACTAGCGGCTCCTACGAGCAGTACTTC. Protein product: CAISTGTSGSYEQYF.

The chain has TRBV28 and TRBJ2-5, with 7 bases identical to TRBD1. J gave up 4 bases and V 9 bases, and 8 bases lay outside the gene matches. This CDR3 is built from 13 residues. Germline loops: CDR1 MDHEN, CDR2 SYDVKM. The CDR3 DNA follows: TGTGCCAGTGGCGACCGACAGGGAGAGACCCAGTACTTC. It codes for CASGDRQGETQYF.

The J gene is TRBJ2-7, the V gene TRBV4-2; the match to TRBD2 covers 8 bases. V shed 3 bases, J shed 0 bases, and the junction held 7 bases outside the gene matches. The germline V gene encodes CDR1 LGHNA and CDR2 YNFKEQ. This CDR3 spans 16 amino acids. Here the CDR3 DNA reads TGTGCCAGCAGCCACGGTAGCGGGGATAACTCCTACGAGCAGTACTTC. Protein sequence: CASSHGSGDNSYEQYF.

This clone was detected only once. The chain carries TRBV30 and TRBJ1-5; 8 positions match TRBD1. J gave up 6 bases and V 5 bases, and 6 bases lay outside the gene matches. CDR3 length equals 13 residues. The germline V gene encodes CDR1 GTSNPN and CDR2 SVGIG (reference sequence). The CDR3 region is CAWADRAGQPQHF. The CDR3 region has the DNA TGTGCCTGGGCGGACAGGGCGGGTCAGCCCCAGCATTTT.

V gene TRBV5-1 combines with J gene TRBJ2-5, with a possible D match to TRBD1 (6 bases). The J call may not be correct, given that the DNA end is closer to TRBJ2-7. CDR1 SGHRS and CDR2 YFSETQ come from the germline V gene. The CDR3 consists of 15 residues. CDR3 protein: CASSLRQATSYEQYF. The CDR3 DNA reads TGCGCCAGCAGCCTCCGACAGGCCACCTCCTACGAGCAGTACTTC.

The chain recombines TRBV7-6 with TRBJ2-1; weak D call: TRBD2 (6 bases). The germline CDR1 and CDR2 sequences are SGHVS and FNYEAQ. The CDR3 extends over 14 amino acids. Trimming took 1 base from V and 10 from J, leaving 14 bases between them. CDR3 amino acids: CASSLGGLGAEQFF. The CDR3 DNA is TGTGCCAGCAGCTTAGGGGGACTTGGGGCCGAGCAGTTCTTC.

This chain connects TRBV11-2 to TRBJ2-6, with D perhaps TRBD1 (6 bases). This CDR3 spans 20 amino acids. Trimming shortened V by 0 bases and J by 2 bases, and 20 bases separated the two germline ends. Looked up from germline, CDR1 is SGHAT and CDR2 is FQNNGV. For the CDR3, the DNA is TGTGCCAGCAGCTTAGACCTGGGGGCCCTCCCCCGGGCTGGGGCCAACGTCCTGACTTTC. It yields the protein CASSLDLGALPRAGANVLTF.

The chain employs TRBV2 and TRBJ2-1; D perhaps matches TRBD1 (5 bases). The germline V and J ends were trimmed by 2 bases and 5 bases, with 10 bases remaining between them. The CDR3 covers 14 residues. Germline V gene data show CDR1 as SNHLY and CDR2 as FYNNEI. CDR3 sequence reads: CASSEQGRDNEQFF. In DNA, the CDR3 is TGTGCCAGCAGTGAACAGGGCCGGGACAATGAGCAGTTCTTC.

V gene TRBV9 combines with J gene TRBJ1-5; TRBD1 matches 7 bases. With V trimmed by 4 bases and J by 7 bases, 8 bases remained unmatched. The CDR3 is made up of 14 amino acids. Germline assignment: CDR1 SGDLS and CDR2 YYNGEE. CDR3 bases: TGTGCCAGCAGCCCTACAGGGGCGCGACAGCCCCAGCATTTT. Its protein is CASSPTGARQPQHF.

This chain connects TRBV6-1 to TRBJ2-3; 10 positions agree with TRBD1. The CDR3 runs 15 residues. The V gene end was trimmed by 5 bases and the J gene end by 2 bases; junction bases not matched to a gene: 4. Germline-derived CDR1 and CDR2 are MNHNS and SASEGT. CDR3 nucleotides: TGTGCCAGCAGTCGGGACAGGGGTTCCACAGATACGCAGTATTTT. Translation: CASSRDRGSTDTQYF.

This chain uses TRBV19 with TRBJ1-5; D is perhaps TRBD1 (6 bases). Looked up from germline, CDR1 is LNHDA and CDR2 is SQIVND (reference sequence). V dropped 6 bases and J dropped 1 base, with 10 bases sitting between them. The CDR3 length is 14 residues. CDR3 amino acids: CASSVDRSNQPQHF. The CDR3 DNA is TGTGCCAGTAGCGTGGACAGAAGCAATCAGCCCCAGCATTTT. The variable domain in full, with the rest retrieved from reference TRBV19 and TRBJ1-5, is DGGITQSPKYLFRKEGQNVTLSCEQNLNHDAMYWYRQDPGQGLRLIYYSQIVNDFQKGDIAEGYSVSREKKESFPLTVTSAQKNPTAFYLCASSVDRSNQPQHFGDGTRLSIL.

The V and J genes are TRBV4-2 and TRBJ2-5, with 11 positions matching TRBD2. Germline CDR1 LGHNA, CDR2 YNFKEQ. The CDR3 has 16 residues. V was clipped by 1 base and J by 5 bases; unmatched bases: 6. The chain's CDR3 is CASSQVLAGGRETQYF. The DNA of the CDR3 is TGTGCCAGCAGCCAAGTTTTAGCGGGGGGGCGGGAGACCCAGTACTTC.

A single count supports this clone. The genes are TRBV7-9 and TRBJ1-3, with 7 bases matching TRBD1. V lost 3 bases, J lost 4 bases, and 9 bases stayed unmatched. CDR3 length equals 16 residues. Germline V gene lookup returns CDR1 SEHNR and CDR2 FQNEAQ (reference sequence). In DNA, the CDR3 is TGTGCCAGCAGCTTCCTCACAGGGGTTGGCGGAAACACCATATATTTT. Protein sequence: CASSFLTGVGGNTIYF.

In its sample, this clone was seen a few times. This specimen includes other DNA sequences encoding the same CDR3. The chain joins TRBV28 to TRBJ1-5; weak D call: TRBD1 (6 bases). CDR1 and CDR2 (germline): MDHEN, SYDVKM. V was cut by 2 bases and J by 2 bases, with 7 bases left in between. The CDR3 sequence is 14 residues long. CDR3 sequence reads: CASSLAGGNQPQHF. The CDR3 nucleotides read TGTGCCAGCAGTTTAGCAGGGGGCAATCAGCCCCAGCATTTT.

The chain uses TRBV7-9 and TRBJ1-4, with D uncertain. Germline lookup yields CDR1 SEHNR and CDR2 FQNEAQ (reference sequence). CDR3 size: 12 residues. V dropped 5 bases and J dropped 10 bases, with 11 bases sitting between them. The CDR3 protein is CASSLENGKLFF. For the CDR3, the DNA is TGTGCCAGCAGCCTCGAGAACGGAAAACTGTTTTTT.

There are a few counts of this clone. The chain carries TRBV2 and TRBJ1-6, with D possibly being TRBD1 (5 bases). The CDR3 is made up of 15 amino acids. CDR1 is SNHLY and CDR2 is FYNNEI in the germline V gene. Trimming shortened V by 4 bases and J by 7 bases, and 14 bases separated the two germline ends. DNA for the CDR3: TGTGCCAGCAGTGTACCGGGACTTGCGAATTCACCCCTCCACTTT. It yields the protein CASSVPGLANSPLHF.

The chain couples TRBV6-1 to TRBJ1-1; perhaps TRBD1 as D (5 bases). The CDR3 totals 14 residues. With 3 bases removed from V and 10 bases from J, the gap between germline ends came to 18 bases. Germline loops: CDR1 MNHNS, CDR2 SASEGT. The CDR3 here is CASSDPYTRGRAFF. CDR3 in DNA: TGTGCCAGCAGTGATCCTTACACCCGGGGGAGAGCTTTCTTT.

The chain combines TRBV28 with TRBJ2-3, with 11 nucleotides matching TRBD1. CDR1 MDHEN and CDR2 SYDVKM come from the germline V gene. V was pared by 6 bases and J by 4 bases, with 6 bases of the junction left unmatched. The CDR3 loop spans 15 amino acids. DNA of the CDR3: TGTGCCAGCAGACCCTGGACAGGGGGCGCAGATACGCAGTATTTT. Protein: CASRPWTGGADTQYF.

V usage is TRBV7-3 and J usage is TRBJ2-2; tentatively, D is TRBD2 (5 bases). The germline CDR1 and CDR2 sequences are SGHTA and FQGTGA. Trimming shortened V by 5 bases and J by 1 base, and 11 bases separated the two germline ends. This CDR3 has 15 amino acids. CDR3 DNA sequence: TGTGCCAGCAGCCCCGGACGGGAGAACACCGGGGAGCTGTTTTTT. It specifies CASSPGRENTGELFF.

The genes are TRBV6-1 and TRBJ2-1; 12 bases map to TRBD1. The CDR3 sequence is 14 residues long. With V trimmed by 7 bases and J by 9 bases, 7 bases remained unmatched. CDR1 MNHNS and CDR2 SASEGT come from the germline V gene. For the CDR3, the DNA is TGTGCCAGCACCCCGGGACAGGGGGCGGGTGAGCAGTTCTTC. This codes for CASTPGQGAGEQFF.

The rearrangement uses TRBV9 and TRBJ1-1; 9 bases agree with TRBD1. CDR1 SGDLS and CDR2 YYNGEE come from the germline V gene. Germline trimming cut 4 bases from V and 7 bases from J; bases unmatched to any gene: 8. The CDR3 runs 14 residues. The CDR3 region has the DNA TGTGCCAGCAGCCGGACAGGGGCCGGGAGTGAAGCTTTCTTT. Protein sequence: CASSRTGAGSEAFF.

The chain has TRBV2 and TRBJ2-2; 10 positions agree with TRBD2. Germline CDR1 and CDR2: SNHLY and FYNNEI. The CDR3 contains 14 residues. V lost 9 bases to trimming and J lost 3 bases; unmatched junction nucleotides: 4. CDR3 in amino acids: CASSGRWDTGELFF. CDR3 coding DNA: TGTGCCAGTAGCGGGAGGTGGGACACCGGGGAGCTGTTTTTT.